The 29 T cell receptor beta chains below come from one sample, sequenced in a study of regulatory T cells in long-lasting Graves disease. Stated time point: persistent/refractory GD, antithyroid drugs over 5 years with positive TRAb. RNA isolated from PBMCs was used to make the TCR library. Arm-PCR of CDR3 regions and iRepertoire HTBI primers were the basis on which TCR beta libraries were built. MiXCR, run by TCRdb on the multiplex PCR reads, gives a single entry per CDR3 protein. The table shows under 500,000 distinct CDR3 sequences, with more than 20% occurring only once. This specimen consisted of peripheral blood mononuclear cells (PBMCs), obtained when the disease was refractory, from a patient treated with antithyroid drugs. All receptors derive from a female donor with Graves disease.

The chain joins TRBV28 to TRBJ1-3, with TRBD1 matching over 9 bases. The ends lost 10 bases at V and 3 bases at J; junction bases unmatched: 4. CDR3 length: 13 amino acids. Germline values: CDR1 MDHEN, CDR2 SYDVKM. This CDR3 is CAIQGADGNTIYF. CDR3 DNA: TGTGCCATACAGGGGGCCGATGGAAACACCATATATTTT.

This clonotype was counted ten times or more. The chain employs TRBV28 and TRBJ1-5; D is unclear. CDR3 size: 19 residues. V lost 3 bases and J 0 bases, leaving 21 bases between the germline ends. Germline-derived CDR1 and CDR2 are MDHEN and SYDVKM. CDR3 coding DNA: TGTGCCAGCAGTTTGGTAGGACGACGCATTGTTTATAGCAATCAGCCCCAGCATTTT. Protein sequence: CASSLVGRRIVYSNQPQHF.

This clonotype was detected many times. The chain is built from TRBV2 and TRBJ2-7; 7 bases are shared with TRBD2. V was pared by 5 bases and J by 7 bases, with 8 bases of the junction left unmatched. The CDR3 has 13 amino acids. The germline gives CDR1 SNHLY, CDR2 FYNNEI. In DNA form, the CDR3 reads TGTGCCAGCAGTAGCGGGGCGATCAGGGAGCAGTACTTC. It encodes CASSSGAIREQYF.

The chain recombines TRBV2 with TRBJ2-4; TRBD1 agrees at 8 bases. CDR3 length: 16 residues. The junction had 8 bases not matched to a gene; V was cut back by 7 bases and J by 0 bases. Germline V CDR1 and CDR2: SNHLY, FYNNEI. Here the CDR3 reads CASIGQGGLAKNIQYF. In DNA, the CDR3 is TGTGCCAGCATTGGACAGGGTGGACTAGCCAAAAACATTCAGTACTTC.

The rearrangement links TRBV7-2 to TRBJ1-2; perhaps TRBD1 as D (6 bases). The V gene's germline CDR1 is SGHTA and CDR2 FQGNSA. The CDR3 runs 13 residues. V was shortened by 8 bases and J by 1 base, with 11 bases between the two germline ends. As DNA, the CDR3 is TGTGCCAGCGGGGGCAGGGGTAACTATGGCTACACCTTC. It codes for CASGGRGNYGYTF. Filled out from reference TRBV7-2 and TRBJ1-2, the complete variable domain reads GAGVSQSPSNKVTEKGKDVELRCDPISGHTALYWYRQSLGQGLEFLIYFQGNSAPDKSGLPSDRFSAERTGGSVSTLTIQRTQQEDSAVYLCASGGRGNYGYTFGSGTRLTVV.

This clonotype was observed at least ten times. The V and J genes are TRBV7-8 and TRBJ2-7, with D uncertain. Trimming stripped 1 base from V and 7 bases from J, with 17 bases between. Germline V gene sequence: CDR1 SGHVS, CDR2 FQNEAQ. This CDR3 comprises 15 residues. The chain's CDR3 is CASSLDSPRSREQYF. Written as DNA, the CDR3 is TGTGCCAGCAGCTTAGATAGTCCCAGATCGCGGGAGCAGTACTTC.

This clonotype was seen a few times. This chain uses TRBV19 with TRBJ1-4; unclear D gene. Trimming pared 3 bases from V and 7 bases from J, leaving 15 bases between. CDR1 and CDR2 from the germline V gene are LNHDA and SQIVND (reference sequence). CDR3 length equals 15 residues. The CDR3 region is CASSILPSDGEKLFF. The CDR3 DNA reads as TGTGCCAGTAGTATCCTCCCCTCTGATGGTGAAAAACTGTTTTTT.

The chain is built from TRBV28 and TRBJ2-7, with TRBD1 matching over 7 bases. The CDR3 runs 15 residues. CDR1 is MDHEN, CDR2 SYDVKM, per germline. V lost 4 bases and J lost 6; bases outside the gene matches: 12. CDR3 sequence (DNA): TGTGCCAGCAGTTCCCCGGGACAGATCTCTGTCGAGCAGTACTTC. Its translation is CASSSPGQISVEQYF. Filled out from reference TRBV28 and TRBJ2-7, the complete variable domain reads DVKVTQSSRYLVKRTGEKVFLECVQDMDHENMFWYRQDPGLGLRLIYFSYDVKMKEKGDIPEGYSVSREKKERFSLILESASTNQTSMYLCASSSPGQISVEQYFGPGTRLTVT.

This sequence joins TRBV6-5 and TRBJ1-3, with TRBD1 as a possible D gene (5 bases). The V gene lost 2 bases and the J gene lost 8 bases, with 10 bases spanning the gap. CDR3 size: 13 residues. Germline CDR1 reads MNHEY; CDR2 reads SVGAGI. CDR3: CASSYGDSYTIYF. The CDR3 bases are TGTGCCAGCAGTTACGGGGACTCGTACACCATATATTTT.

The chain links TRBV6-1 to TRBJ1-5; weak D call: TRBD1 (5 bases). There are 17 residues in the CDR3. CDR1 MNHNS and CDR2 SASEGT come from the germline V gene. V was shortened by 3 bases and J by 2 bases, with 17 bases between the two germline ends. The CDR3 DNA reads TGTGCCAGCAGTGACTACGCGACAGTGAACGGCAATCAGCCCCAGCATTTT. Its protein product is CASSDYATVNGNQPQHF.

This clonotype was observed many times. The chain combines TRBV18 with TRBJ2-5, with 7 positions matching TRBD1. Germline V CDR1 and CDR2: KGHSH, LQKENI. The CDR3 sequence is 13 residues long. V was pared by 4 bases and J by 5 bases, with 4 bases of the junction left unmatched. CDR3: CASSQADRETQYF. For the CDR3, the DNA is TGTGCCAGCTCACAGGCGGACAGGGAGACCCAGTACTTC.

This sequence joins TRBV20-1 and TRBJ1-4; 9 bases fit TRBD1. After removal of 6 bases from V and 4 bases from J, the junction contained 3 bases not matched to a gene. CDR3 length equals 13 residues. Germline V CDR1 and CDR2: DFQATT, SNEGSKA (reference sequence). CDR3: CSALGQGNEKLFF. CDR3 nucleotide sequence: TGCAGTGCCCTGGGACAGGGTAATGAAAAACTGTTTTTT.

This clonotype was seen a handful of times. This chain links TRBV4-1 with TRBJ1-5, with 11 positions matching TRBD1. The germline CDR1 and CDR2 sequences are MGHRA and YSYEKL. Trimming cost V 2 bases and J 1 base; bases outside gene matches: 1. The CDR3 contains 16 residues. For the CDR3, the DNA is TGCGCCAGCAGCCAAAGGGACAGGGGGAGCAATCAGCCCCAGCATTTT. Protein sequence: CASSQRDRGSNQPQHF.

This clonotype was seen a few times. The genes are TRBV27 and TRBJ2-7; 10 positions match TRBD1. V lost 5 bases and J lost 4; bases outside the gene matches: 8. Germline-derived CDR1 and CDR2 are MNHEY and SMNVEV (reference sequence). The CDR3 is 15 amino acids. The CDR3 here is CASSPRDRGPYEQYF. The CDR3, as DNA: TGTGCCAGCAGTCCCCGTGACAGGGGGCCTTACGAGCAGTACTTC.

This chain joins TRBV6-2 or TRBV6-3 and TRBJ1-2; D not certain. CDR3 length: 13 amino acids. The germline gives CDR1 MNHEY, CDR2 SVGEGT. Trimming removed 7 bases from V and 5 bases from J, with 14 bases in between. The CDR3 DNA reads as TGTGCCAGCACCAACTACATAGGTTATGGCTACACCTTC. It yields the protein CASTNYIGYGYTF.

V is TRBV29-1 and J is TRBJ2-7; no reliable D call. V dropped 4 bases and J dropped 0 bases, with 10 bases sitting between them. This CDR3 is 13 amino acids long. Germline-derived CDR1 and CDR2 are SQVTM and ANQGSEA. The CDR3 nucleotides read TGCAGCGTTGTTGGTTGGGGCTCCTACGAGCAGTACTTC. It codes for CSVVGWGSYEQYF.

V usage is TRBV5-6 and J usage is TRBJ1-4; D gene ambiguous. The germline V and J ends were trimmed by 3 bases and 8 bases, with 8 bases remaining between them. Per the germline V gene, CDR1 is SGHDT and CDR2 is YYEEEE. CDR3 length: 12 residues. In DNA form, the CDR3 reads TGTGCCAGCAGCTCAGGACTGGAAAAACTGTTTTTT. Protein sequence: CASSSGLEKLFF.

The CDR3 nucleotides read TGCGCCAGCAGCTTAGGCAGGGGAGGGCGGCAGTACTTC. Protein sequence: CASSLGRGGRQYF. The chain is built from TRBV5-1 and TRBJ2-7; possible D gene TRBD2, 7 bases. V dropped 2 bases and J dropped 9 bases, with 15 bases sitting between them. From germline, CDR1 is SGHRS and CDR2 YFSETQ. This CDR3 is built from 13 residues.

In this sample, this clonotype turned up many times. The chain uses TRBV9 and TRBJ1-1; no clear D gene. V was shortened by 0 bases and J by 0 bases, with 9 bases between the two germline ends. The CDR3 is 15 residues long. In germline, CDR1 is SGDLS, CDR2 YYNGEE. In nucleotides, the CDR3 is TGTGCCAGCAGCGTAGGATGGCAGATGAACACTGAAGCTTTCTTT. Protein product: CASSVGWQMNTEAFF.

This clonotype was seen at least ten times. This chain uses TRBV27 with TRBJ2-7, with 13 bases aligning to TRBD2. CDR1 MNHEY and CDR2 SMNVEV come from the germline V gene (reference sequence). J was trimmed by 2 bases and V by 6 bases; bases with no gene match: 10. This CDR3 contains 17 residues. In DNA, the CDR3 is TGTGCCAGCAGCGTGGGACTAGCGGGAATAACGCCCTACGAGCAGTACTTC. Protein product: CASSVGLAGITPYEQYF.

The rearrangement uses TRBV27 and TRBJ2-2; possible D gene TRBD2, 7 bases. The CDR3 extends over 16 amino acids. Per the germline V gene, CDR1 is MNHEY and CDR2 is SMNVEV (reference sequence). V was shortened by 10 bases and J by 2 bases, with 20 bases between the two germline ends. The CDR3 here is CATPSPGGINTGELFF. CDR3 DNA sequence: TGTGCCACCCCCTCCCCGGGGGGCATCAACACCGGGGAGCTGTTTTTT.

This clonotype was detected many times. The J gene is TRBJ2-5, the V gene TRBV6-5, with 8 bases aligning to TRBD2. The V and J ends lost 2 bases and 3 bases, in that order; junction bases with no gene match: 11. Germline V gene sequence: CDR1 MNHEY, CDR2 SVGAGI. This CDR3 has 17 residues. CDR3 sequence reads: CASSYAGKGLAKETQYF. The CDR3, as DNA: TGTGCCAGCAGTTACGCAGGGAAAGGACTAGCCAAAGAGACCCAGTACTTC.

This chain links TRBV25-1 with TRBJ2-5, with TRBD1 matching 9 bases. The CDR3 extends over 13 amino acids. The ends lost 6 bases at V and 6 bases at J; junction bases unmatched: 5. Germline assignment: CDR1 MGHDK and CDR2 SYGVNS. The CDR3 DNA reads TGTGCCAGCAGACAGGGGGCTGGGAAGACCCAGTACTTC. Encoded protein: CASRQGAGKTQYF.

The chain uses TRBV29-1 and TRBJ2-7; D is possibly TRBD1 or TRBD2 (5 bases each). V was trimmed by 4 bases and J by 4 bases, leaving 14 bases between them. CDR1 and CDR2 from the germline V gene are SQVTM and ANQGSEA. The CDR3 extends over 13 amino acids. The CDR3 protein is CSVGEGLEYEQYF. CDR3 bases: TGCAGCGTTGGTGAGGGGCTTGAGTACGAGCAGTACTTC.

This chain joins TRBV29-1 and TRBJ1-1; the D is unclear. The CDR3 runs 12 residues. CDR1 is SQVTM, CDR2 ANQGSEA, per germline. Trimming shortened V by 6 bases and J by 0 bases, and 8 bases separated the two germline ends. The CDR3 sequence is CSVQKMNTEAFF. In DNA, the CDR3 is TGCAGCGTCCAGAAAATGAACACTGAAGCTTTCTTT. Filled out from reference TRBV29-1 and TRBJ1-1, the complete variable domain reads SAVISQKPSRDICQRGTSLTIQCQVDSQVTMMFWYRQQPGQSLTLIATANQGSEATYESGFVIDKFPISRPNLTFSTLTVSNMSPEDSSIYLCSVQKMNTEAFFGQGTRLTVV.

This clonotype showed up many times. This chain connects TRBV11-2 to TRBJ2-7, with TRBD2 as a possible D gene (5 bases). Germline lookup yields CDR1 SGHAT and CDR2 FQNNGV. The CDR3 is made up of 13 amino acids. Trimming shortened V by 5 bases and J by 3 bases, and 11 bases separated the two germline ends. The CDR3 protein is CASSQGLDYEQYF. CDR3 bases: TGTGCCAGCAGCCAAGGACTCGACTACGAGCAGTACTTC.

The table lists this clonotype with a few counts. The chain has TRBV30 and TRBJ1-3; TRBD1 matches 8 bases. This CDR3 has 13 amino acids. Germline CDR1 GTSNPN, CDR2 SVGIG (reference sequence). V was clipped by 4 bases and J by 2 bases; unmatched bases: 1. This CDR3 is CAWTTGAGNTIYF. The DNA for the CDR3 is TGTGCCTGGACGACAGGGGCTGGAAACACCATATATTTT.

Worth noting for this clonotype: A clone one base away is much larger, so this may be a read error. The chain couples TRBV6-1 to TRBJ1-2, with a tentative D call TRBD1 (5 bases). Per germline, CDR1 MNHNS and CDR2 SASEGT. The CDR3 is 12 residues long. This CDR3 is CAGSEGPYGYTF. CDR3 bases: TGTGCCGGCAGTGAGGGACCCTATGGCTACACCTTC.

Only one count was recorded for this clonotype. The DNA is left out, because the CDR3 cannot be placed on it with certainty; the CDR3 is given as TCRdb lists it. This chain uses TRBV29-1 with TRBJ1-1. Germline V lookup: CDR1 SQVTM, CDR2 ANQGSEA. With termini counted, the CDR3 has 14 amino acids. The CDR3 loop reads CSVALGAANTEASF.